Listed below are T cell receptor beta chains from one sample, sequenced in a study of sequential checkpoint blockade in melanoma. Data came from immunoSEQ multiplex PCR; TCRdb stores just in-frame clones and leaves some out. The sample lists roughly 13,000 clones; approximately 52% were seen once. The source material was CD8+ T cells sorted from blood (inferred from file names), sampled from a patient given nivolumab and ipilimumab in sequence. These receptors originate from a human donor with melanoma. The CDR3 runs from the conserved cysteine through the conserved F or W.

v_gene,CDR3aa
TRBV14,CASSLQGFGTDTQYF
TRBV9,CASSVAEYLEAFF
TRBV2,CASSLRTGAGEKLFF
TRBV6-5,CASSYGVGGAYGYTF
TRBV28,CASIGTGTNYGYTF
TRBV28,CASRPDRDYNEQFF
TRBV10-3,CAISVVWRETQYF
TRBV6-5,CASSVLTGTLDTQYF
TRBV30,CACQTGSPYEQYF
TRBV2,CASRDSPASSYNEQFF
TRBV5-6,CASSLEGGVQQFF
TRBV5-3,CASSLAGPYGYTF
TRBV5-6,CASSLANSDTQYF
TRBV28,CASSFSPGKPYGYTF
TRBV6-5,CASRSTSSNYEQYF
TRBV28,CASSSVGHSNQPQHF
TRBV5-8,CGGFAGSQFF
TRBV5-8,CASSTDRGSYNSPLHF
TRBV5-4,CASSLAWETQYF
TRBV19,CASSIGLAGGPSTDTQYF
TRBV2,CATGRAGGWETQYF
TRBV27,CASRPGRDEDTQYF